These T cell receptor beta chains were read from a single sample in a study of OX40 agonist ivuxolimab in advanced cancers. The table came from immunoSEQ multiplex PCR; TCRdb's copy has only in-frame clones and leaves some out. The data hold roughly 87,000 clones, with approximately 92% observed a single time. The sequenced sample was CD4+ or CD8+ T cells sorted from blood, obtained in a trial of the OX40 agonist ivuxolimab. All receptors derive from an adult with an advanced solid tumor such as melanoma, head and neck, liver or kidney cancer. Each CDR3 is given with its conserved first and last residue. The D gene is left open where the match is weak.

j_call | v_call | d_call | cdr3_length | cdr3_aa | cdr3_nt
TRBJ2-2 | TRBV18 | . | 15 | CASSNRDGSVGELFF | TGTGCCAGCTCAAACCGGGACGGATCTGTAGGGGAGCTGTTTTTT
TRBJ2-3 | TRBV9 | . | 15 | CASGGKGSSTDTQYF | TGTGCCAGCGGGGGTAAGGGGAGCAGCACAGATACGCAGTATTTT
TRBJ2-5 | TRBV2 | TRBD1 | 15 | CASSPGTGGWGTQYF | TGTGCCAGCTCCCCCGGGACAGGGGGTTGGGGGACCCAGTACTTC
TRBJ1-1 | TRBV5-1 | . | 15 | CASSLSITGGTEAFF | TGCGCCAGCAGCCTCTCGATTACCGGGGGTACTGAAGCTTTCTTT
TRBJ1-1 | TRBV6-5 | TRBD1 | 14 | CASSHGTGATEAFF | TGTGCCAGCAGTCACGGTACAGGGGCCACTGAAGCTTTCTTT
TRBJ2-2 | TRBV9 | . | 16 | CASSVVGTPNTGELFF | TGTGCCAGCAGCGTAGTTGGGACACCGAACACCGGGGAGCTGTTTTTT
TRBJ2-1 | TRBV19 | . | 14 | CASMGTHLNNEQFF | TGTGCCAGTATGGGGACTCACCTTAACAATGAGCAGTTCTTC
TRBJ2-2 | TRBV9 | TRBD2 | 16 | CASSGTGGTGTGELFF | TGTGCCAGCAGCGGAACGGGAGGGACTGGGACCGGGGAGCTGTTTTTT
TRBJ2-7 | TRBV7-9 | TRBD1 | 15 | CASSSKDRDPYEQYF | TGTGCCAGCAGCTCCAAGGACAGGGACCCCTACGAGCAGTACTTC
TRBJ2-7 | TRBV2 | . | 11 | CATLRGVEQYF | TGTGCCACCCTAAGGGGGGTCGAGCAGTACTTC